This T cell receptor beta chain was identified in a study of blood T cell repertoires in COVID-19 (dated by TCRdb to the early 2020s). Broadly, across the study: Collaborator samples came from the United States, Italy and Spain and covered acute and convalescent phases of COVID-19. The material from the prospective study consisted of cDNA or gDNA derived from T cells, B-cell-depleted T cells, or PBMCs. Subjects who had been exposed to COVID-19, were actively infected with it, or had recovered from it provided the deeply sampled blood TCRbeta repertoires that made up the dataset. The repertoires were released in a freely available public database intended as a resource for research on the immune response to SARS-CoV-2. Samples were obtained from the ongoing ImmuneRACE study (first 160 participants) and from roughly 1,300 subjects provided by 6 global collaborators. The sample metadata nearly always contained a de-identified subject ID, COVID-19 status, age in years and sex. Where HLA class I and class II types were available, the types were taken from metadata supplied by the sample provider, not from assay-based typing. The research as a whole found: Clinical and demographic metadata were provided uncurated, with the amount varying by source and participant.

TCRbeta CDR3 regions were amplified from genomic DNA by means of the immunoSEQ Assay, a bias-controlled multiplex PCR. For the original study's pipeline: Nucleated cell counts per sample were estimated from amplification of reference gene primers within the assay. To quantify the absolute abundance of each unique TCRbeta CDR3 rearrangement, sequence reads were collapsed and filtered. For each sample, productive Simpson clonality was calculated by taking the square root of Simpson's diversity index across productive rearrangements. As stored in TCRdb, this immuneACCESS dataset retains in-frame rearrangements with V and J assigned. A fraction of the clones does not appear; measured against another copy, unresolved V genes explain less than half of the discrepancy, and the remainder lacks a known reason. The V and J calls and clone size were taken over from that table, and D and trimming were inferred from the DNA. The sample table holds roughly 100,000 clones, of which about 90% were seen once. 6.7% of the sample is taken by the ten largest.

One collaborating source in Seattle enrolled patients while the patients were actively infected and followed the patients over time throughout the course of disease. Each collaborating institution followed its own protocols to collect whole blood in K2EDTA tubes. For TCRbeta analysis, collaborators shipped samples as frozen whole blood, isolated PBMCs, or DNA extracted from either of those sample types. Reading from cysteine to phenylalanine, the CDR3 counts 15 amino acids. Here the CDR3 DNA is all that survives: 45 bases in frame from base 1. The germline ends are 8 bases apart after V is trimmed by 0 bases and J by 0 bases. From the germline V gene (reference sequence), CDR1 is SGHAT and CDR2 is FQDESV. About this clone: The antigen this receptor binds is unknown. Base qualities are not recorded, but no much larger clone differs from it by a single base.

The sample taken for sequencing was peripheral blood. Recombination connected TRBV11-1 to TRBJ2-5; the D segment could be TRBD1, given 6 matching bases. The clonotype was recovered from a man younger than 35 with COVID-19, enrolled during active disease. At the DNA level, the sequence is TGTGCCAGCAGCTTAGCCGGACAGTACCAAGAGACCCAGTACTTC. The encoded protein is CASSLAGQYQETQYF. Extended through the reference TRBV11-1 and TRBJ2-5 proteins, this CDR3 yields the full variable domain: EAEVAQSPRYKITEKSQAVAFWCDPISGHATLYWYRQILGQGPELLVQFQDESVVDDSQLPKDRFSAERLKGVDSTLKIQPAELGDSAMYLCASSLAGQYQETQYFGPGTRLLVL.